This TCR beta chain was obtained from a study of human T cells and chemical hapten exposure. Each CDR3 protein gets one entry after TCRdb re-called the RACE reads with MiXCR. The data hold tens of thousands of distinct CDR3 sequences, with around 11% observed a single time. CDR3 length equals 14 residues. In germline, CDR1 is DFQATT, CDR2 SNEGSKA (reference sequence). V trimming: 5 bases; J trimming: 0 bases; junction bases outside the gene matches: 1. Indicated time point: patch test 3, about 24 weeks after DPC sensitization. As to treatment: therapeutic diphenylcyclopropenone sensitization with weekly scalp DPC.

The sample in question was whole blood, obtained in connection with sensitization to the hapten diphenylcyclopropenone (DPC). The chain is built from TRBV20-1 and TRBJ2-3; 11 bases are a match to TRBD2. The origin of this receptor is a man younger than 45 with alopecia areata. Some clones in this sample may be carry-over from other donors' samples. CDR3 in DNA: TGCAGTGCTGGGACTAGCGGAAGCACAGATACGCAGTATTTT. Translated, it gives CSAGTSGSTDTQYF.